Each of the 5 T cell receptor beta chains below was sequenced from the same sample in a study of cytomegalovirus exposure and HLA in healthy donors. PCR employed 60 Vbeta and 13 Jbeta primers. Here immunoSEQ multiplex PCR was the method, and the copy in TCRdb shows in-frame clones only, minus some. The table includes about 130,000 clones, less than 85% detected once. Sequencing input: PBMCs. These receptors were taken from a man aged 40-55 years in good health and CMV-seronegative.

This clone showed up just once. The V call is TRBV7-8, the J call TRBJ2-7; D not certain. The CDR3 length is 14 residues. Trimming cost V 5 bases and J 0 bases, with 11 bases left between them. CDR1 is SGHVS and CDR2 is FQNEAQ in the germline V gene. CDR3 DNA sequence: TGTGCCAGCAGCCCGTCACGCGGCTCCTACGAGCAGTACTTC. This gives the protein CASSPSRGSYEQYF. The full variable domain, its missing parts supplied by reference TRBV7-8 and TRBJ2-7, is GAGVSQSPRYKVAKRGQDVALRCDPISGHVSLFWYQQALGQGPEFLTYFQNEAQLDKSGLPSDRFFAERPEGSVSTLKIQRTQQEDSAVYLCASSPSRGSYEQYFGPGTRLTVT.

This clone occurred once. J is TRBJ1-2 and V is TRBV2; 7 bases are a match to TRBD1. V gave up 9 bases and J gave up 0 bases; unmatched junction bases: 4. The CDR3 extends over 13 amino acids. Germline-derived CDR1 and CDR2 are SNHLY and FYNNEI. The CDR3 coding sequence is TGTGCCAGTGGGACAGAAACTAACTATGGCTACACCTTC. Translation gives CASGTETNYGYTF.

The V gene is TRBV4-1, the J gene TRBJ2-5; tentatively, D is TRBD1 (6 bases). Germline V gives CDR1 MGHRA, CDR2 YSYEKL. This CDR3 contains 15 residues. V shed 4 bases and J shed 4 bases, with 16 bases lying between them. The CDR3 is CASSPLDSSGETQYF. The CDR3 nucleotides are TGCGCCAGCAGCCCCCTGGACAGTTCGGGAGAGACCCAGTACTTC.

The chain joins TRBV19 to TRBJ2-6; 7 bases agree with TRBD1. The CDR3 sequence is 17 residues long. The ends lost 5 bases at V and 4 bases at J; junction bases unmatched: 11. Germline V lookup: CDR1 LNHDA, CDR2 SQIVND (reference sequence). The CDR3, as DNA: TGTGCCAGTAGTCCGGGACAGAGTTTGGGGGGGGCCAACGTCCTGACTTTC. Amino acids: CASSPGQSLGGANVLTF.

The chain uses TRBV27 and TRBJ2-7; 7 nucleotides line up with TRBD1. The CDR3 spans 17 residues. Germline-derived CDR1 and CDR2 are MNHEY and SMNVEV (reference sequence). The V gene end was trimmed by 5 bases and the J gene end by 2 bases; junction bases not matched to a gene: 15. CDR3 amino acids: CASSPRAPGTAPYEQYF. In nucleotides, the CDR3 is TGTGCCAGCAGTCCCCGAGCTCCCGGGACAGCCCCCTACGAGCAGTACTTC.